These 7 T cell receptor beta chains share one sample of origin, sequenced in a study of OX40 agonist ivuxolimab in advanced cancers. The protocol was immunoSEQ multiplex PCR, while the TCRdb copy is restricted to in-frame clones and leaves out a portion. The sample has about 77,000 clones, more than 70% seen once. The sequencing used CD4+ or CD8+ T cells sorted from blood, collected in a trial of the OX40 agonist ivuxolimab. These receptors were collected from an adult with an advanced solid tumor such as melanoma, head and neck, liver or kidney cancer.

V is TRBV5-1 and J is TRBJ2-1, with 10 bases identical to TRBD1. The V gene end was trimmed by 4 bases and the J gene end by 5 bases; junction bases not matched to a gene: 9. Germline V gives CDR1 SGHRS, CDR2 YFSETQ. The CDR3 loop spans 16 amino acids. The CDR3 coding sequence is TGCGCCAGCAGCGCCAATCCGGGACAGGGGAACAATGAGCAGTTCTTC. This encodes CASSANPGQGNNEQFF.

The genes are TRBV7-2 and TRBJ2-3, with TRBD2 matching over 10 bases. The V and J ends lost 4 bases and 2 bases, in that order; junction bases with no gene match: 3. CDR3 length: 15 residues. The V gene's germline CDR1 is SGHTA and CDR2 FQGNSA. The CDR3 nucleotides read TGTGCCAGCAGCTCCGGACTAGCGGTCACAGATACGCAGTATTTT. Its translation: CASSSGLAVTDTQYF.

V and J are TRBV10-1 and TRBJ1-1; TRBD1 might be the D (5 bases). This CDR3 has 13 amino acids. Trimming cost V 6 bases and J 8 bases, with 16 bases left between them. Germline CDR1 reads WNHNN; CDR2 reads SYGVQD (reference sequence). CDR3 sequence reads: CASSQGPLTEAFF. Here the CDR3 DNA reads TGCGCCAGCAGCCAGGGACCTCTGACCGAAGCTTTCTTT.

This clone was seen a few times. One end of the junction fails to match germline, which may point to a read error. The chain is built from TRBV6-4 and TRBJ2-2; D is unresolved. Germline V gene lookup returns CDR1 MRHNA and CDR2 SNTAGT. This CDR3 comprises 14 residues. Here the CDR3 reads CASSDLPNSGELFF. The CDR3 DNA is TGTGCCAGCAGTGACCTACCGAACTCCGGGGAGCTGTTTTTT.

The V and J genes are TRBV7-2 and TRBJ1-5; D call uncertain. The V end lost 1 base, the J end lost 2 bases, and 6 bases lay between the germline ends. Germline V lookup: CDR1 SGHTA, CDR2 FQGNSA. The CDR3 spans 14 residues. The CDR3 sequence: CASSLVGGNQPQHF. CDR3 bases: TGTGCCAGCAGCTTAGTAGGTGGCAATCAGCCCCAGCATTTT. Based on the CDR3 plus reference TRBV7-2 and TRBJ1-5, the full variable domain is GAGVSQSPSNKVTEKGKDVELRCDPISGHTALYWYRQSLGQGLEFLIYFQGNSAPDKSGLPSDRFSAERTGGSVSTLTIQRTQQEDSAVYLCASSLVGGNQPQHFGDGTRLSIL.

The sample holds one count of this clone. V and J are TRBV5-6 and TRBJ2-1; D remains ambiguous. Trimming took off 0 bases at V and 5 bases at J, with 12 bases between the two ends. Per germline, CDR1 SGHDT and CDR2 YYEEEE. This CDR3 comprises 15 residues. The CDR3 nucleotides read TGTGCCAGCAGCTTGGAGGTTGCATTCCACAATGAGCAGTTCTTC. Translation gives CASSLEVAFHNEQFF.

This CDR3 is CASSLDRDGEQYF. The DNA for the CDR3 is TGTGCCAGCAGCTTAGACAGGGATGGCGAGCAGTACTTC. The chain uses TRBV7-9 and TRBJ2-7, with a weak D call TRBD1 (6 bases). CDR3 length equals 13 residues. CDR1 SEHNR and CDR2 FQNEAQ come from the germline V gene (reference sequence). Trimming took off 1 base at V and 6 bases at J, with 10 bases between the two ends.